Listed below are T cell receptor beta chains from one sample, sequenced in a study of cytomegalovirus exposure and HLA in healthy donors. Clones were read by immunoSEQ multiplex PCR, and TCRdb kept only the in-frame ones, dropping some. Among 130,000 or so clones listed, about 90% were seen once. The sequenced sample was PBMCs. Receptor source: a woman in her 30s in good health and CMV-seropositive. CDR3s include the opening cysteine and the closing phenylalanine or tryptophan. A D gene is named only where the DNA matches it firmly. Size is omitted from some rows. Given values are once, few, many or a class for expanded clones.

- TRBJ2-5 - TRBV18 CASSPLRRGETQYF TGTGCCAGCTCACCACTAAGGAGGGGCGAGACCCAGTACTTC
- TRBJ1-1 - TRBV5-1 CASSSTLNTEAFF TGCGCCAGCAGCTCGACACTGAACACTGAAGCTTTCTTT
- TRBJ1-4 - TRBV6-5 CASRQGQGREKLFF TGTGCCAGCAGGCAGGGTCAGGGTCGAGAAAAACTGTTTTTT
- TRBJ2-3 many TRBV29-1 CSEVTGYTQYF TGCAGCGAGGTAACGGGTTATACGCAGTATTTT
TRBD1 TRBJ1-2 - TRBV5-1 CASSLATGSTYGYTF TGCGCCAGCAGCTTGGCGACAGGGAGTACCTATGGCTACACCTTC
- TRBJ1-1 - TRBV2 CATNVNPTVYMNTEAFF TGTGCCACCAATGTCAACCCGACAGTATACATGAACACTGAAGCTTTCTTT
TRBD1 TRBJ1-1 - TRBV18 CASSPIGTGGPSEAFF TGTGCCAGCTCACCAATCGGGACAGGGGGCCCCTCTGAAGCTTTCTTT
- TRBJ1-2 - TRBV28 CASSLPPGGGKDYGYTF TGTGCCAGCAGTTTACCCCCCGGGGGGGGAAAGGACTATGGCTACACCTTC
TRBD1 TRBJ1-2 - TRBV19 CASSSRQGRVYGYTF TGTGCCAGTAGTTCAAGACAGGGGAGGGTCTATGGCTACACCTTC
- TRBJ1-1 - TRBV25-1 CASDVGLAGSEAFF TGTGCCAGCGACGTGGGCCTCGCCGGCAGTGAAGCTTTCTTT
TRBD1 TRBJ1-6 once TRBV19 CASSRDRGIPLHF TGTGCCAGTAGTAGGGACAGGGGAATACCCCTCCACTTT
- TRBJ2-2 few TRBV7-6 CASSLQVSGGELFF TGTGCCAGCAGCCTACAGGTGTCAGGCGGGGAGCTGTTTTTT
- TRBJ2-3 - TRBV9 CASSVGTSTQYF TGTGCCAGCAGCGTAGGAACTAGTACGCAGTATTTT
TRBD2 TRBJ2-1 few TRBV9 CASSGSGGVRNEQFF TGTGCCAGCAGCGGTAGCGGGGGGGTGAGGAATGAGCAGTTCTTC
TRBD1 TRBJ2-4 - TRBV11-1 CASSARQGWGLAKNIQYF TGTGCCAGCAGCGCCCGACAGGGTTGGGGTCTAGCCAAAAACATTCAGTACTTC
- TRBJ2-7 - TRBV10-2 CASRFPGTYEQYF TGCGCCAGCAGATTCCCGGGTACATACGAGCAGTACTTC
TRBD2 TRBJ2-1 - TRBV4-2 CASSHIAGGRYNEQFF TGTGCCAGCAGCCATATAGCGGGGGGGCGGTACAATGAGCAGTTCTTC
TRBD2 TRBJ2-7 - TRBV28 CASSLATSGRYEQYF TGTGCCAGCAGTTTAGCGACTAGCGGGCGGTACGAGCAGTACTTC
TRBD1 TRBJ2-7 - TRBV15 CATSTGGTYEQYF TGTGCCACCAGCACAGGGGGAACCTACGAGCAGTACTTC
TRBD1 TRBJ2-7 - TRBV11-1 CASRQGSYEQYF TGTGCCAGCAGACAGGGGTCCTACGAGCAGTACTTC
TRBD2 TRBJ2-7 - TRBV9 CASSLGTSGSPSYEQYF TGTGCCAGCAGCCTTGGGACTAGCGGGAGTCCCTCCTACGAGCAGTACTTC
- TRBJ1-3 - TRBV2 CASSFAVSGNTIYF TGTGCCAGCAGCTTTGCGGTCTCTGGAAACACCATATATTTT
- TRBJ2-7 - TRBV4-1 CASSQALGNEQYF TGCGCCAGCAGCCAAGCACTAGGAAACGAGCAGTACTTC
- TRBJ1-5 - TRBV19 CASSIDLQPQHF TGTGCCAGTAGTATAGATCTTCAGCCCCAGCATTTT
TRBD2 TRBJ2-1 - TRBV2 CASSGFLAGGPYNEQFF TGTGCCAGCAGTGGATTTCTAGCGGGAGGGCCCTACAATGAGCAGTTCTTC
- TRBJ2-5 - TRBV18 CASSPSRKETQYF TGTGCCAGCTCACCTTCTCGTAAAGAGACCCAGTACTTC
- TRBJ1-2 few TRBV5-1 CASSRDNSQVYGYTF TGCGCCAGCAGCAGGGACAACTCGCAGGTCTATGGCTACACCTTC
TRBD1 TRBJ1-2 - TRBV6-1 CASSEYFGTGNNYGYTF TGTGCCAGCAGTGAATATTTCGGGACAGGCAACAACTATGGCTACACCTTC
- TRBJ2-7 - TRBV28 CASSTLRGLTYEQYF TGTGCCAGCAGCACCTTAAGGGGACTTACCTACGAGCAGTACTTC
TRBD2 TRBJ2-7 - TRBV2 CASRGGSYEQYF TGTGCCAGCCGCGGGGGCTCCTACGAGCAGTACTTC
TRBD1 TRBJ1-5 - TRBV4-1 CASSKTGSNQPQHF TGCGCCAGCAGCAAGACAGGGTCCAATCAGCCCCAGCATTTT
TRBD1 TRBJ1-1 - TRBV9 CASSVGDRRINTEAFF TGTGCCAGCAGCGTAGGGGACAGGCGGATTAACACTGAAGCTTTCTTT
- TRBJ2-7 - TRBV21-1 CASSTERGGDYEQYF TGTGCCAGCAGCACCGAGCGGGGGGGCGACTACGAGCAGTACTTC
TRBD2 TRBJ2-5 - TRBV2 CASSETGLAERETQYF TGTGCCAGCAGTGAGACTGGACTAGCGGAACGGGAGACCCAGTACTTC
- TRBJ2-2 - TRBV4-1 CASSERQRHTGELFF TGCGCCAGCAGCGAGAGACAGAGACACACCGGGGAGCTGTTTTTT
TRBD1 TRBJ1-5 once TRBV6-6 CASSYRQGANQPQHF TGTGCCAGCAGTTACAGACAGGGGGCGAATCAGCCCCAGCATTTT
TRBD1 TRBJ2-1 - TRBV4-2 CASSLRVRDRGNNEQFF TGTGCCAGCAGCCTCCGAGTCCGGGACAGGGGTAACAATGAGCAGTTCTTC
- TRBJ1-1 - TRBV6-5 CASRDGQSNTEAFF TGTGCCAGCAGAGACGGACAAAGTAACACTGAAGCTTTCTTT
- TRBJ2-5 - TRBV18 CASSDIGGRWETQYF TGTGCCAGCTCGGACATCGGGGGGCGCTGGGAGACCCAGTACTTC
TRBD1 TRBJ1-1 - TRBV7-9 CASRPQAGTAPEAFF TGTGCCAGCAGACCCCAAGCTGGGACAGCTCCTGAAGCTTTCTTT